The rows below give T cell receptor beta chains drawn from one sample of a study of identical twins. TCRdb recomputed calls from the 5' RACE reads with MiXCR, one row per CDR3 protein. The sample records roughly 1,500,000 distinct CDR3 sequences, around 33% being singletons. Specimen: cord blood. The receptors here all came from a newborn girl in good health. Each CDR3 is given with its conserved first and last residue. D genes are given only for firm matches. Part of the rows lack a size; the others show once, few, many or a class for expanded clones.

d_call	j_call	clone_size	v_call	cdr3_aa	cdr3_nt
TRBD2	TRBJ2-5	.	TRBV14	CASSQDGSGRIQGTQYF	TGTGCCAGCAGCCAAGATGGAAGCGGGAGGATTCAAGGGACCCAGTACTTC
TRBD2	TRBJ2-1	.	TRBV6-6	CASSYQPRLAAYNERFF	TGTGCCAGCAGTTACCAACCTCGACTAGCGGCCTACAATGAGCGGTTCTTC
TRBD1	TRBJ1-1	.	TRBV28	CASPVTGEDTEAFF	TGTGCCAGCCCGGTGACAGGGGAGGACACTGAAGCTTTCTTT
.	TRBJ1-2	few	TRBV12-3/TRBV12-4	CASSFERRGNYGYTF	TGTGCCAGCAGTTTTGAACGACGGGGGAACTATGGCTACACCTTC
TRBD2	TRBJ2-1	many	TRBV6-5	CASSYSSLAGVTPLNEQFF	TGTGCCAGCAGTTACTCGAGTCTAGCGGGGGTCACCCCTTTAAATGAGCAGTTCTTC
.	TRBJ2-3	.	TRBV27	CASSFGVLSTDTQYF	TGTGCCAGCAGTTTTGGGGTCCTCTCCACAGATACGCAGTATTTT
.	TRBJ1-1	.	TRBV5-5	CASSLITGRTEAFF	TGTGCCAGCAGCTTAATAACCGGGCGCACTGAAGCTTTCTTT
.	TRBJ1-1	few	TRBV10-3	CAIKAGAVNTEAFF	TGTGCCATCAAGGCCGGAGCGGTGAACACTGAAGCTTTCTTT
.	TRBJ2-7	.	TRBV3-1	CASSQDWRGRNEQYF	TGTGCCAGCAGCCAAGATTGGCGGGGCCGGAACGAGCAGTACTTC
.	TRBJ2-3	.	TRBV5-1	CASSLLGEPDTQYF	TGCGCCAGCAGCTTGTTGGGGGAGCCGGATACGCAGTATTTT
TRBD1	TRBJ1-1	.	TRBV6-1	CASTNRGWVNTEAFF	TGTGCCAGCACCAACAGGGGGTGGGTGAACACTGAAGCTTTCTTT
TRBD1	TRBJ2-3	many	TRBV9	CASSPPTGLMQYF	TGTGCCAGCAGCCCACCGACAGGGCTCATGCAGTATTTT
TRBD1	TRBJ1-1	.	TRBV20-1	CSARVGTGGAFF	TGCAGTGCTAGAGTAGGGACAGGGGGAGCTTTCTTT
.	TRBJ2-7	few	TRBV13	CASTLLGGHSYEQYF	TGTGCCAGCACCCTGTTAGGGGGGCACTCCTACGAGCAGTACTTC
.	TRBJ1-1	.	TRBV5-8	CASSLGVRHLPLEAFF	TGTGCCAGCAGCTTGGGTGTCCGACATTTACCCCTTGAAGCTTTCTTT
TRBD1	TRBJ2-5	many	TRBV29-1	CSVESDRGRSETQYF	TGCAGCGTTGAGTCGGACAGGGGGAGGTCGGAGACCCAGTACTTC